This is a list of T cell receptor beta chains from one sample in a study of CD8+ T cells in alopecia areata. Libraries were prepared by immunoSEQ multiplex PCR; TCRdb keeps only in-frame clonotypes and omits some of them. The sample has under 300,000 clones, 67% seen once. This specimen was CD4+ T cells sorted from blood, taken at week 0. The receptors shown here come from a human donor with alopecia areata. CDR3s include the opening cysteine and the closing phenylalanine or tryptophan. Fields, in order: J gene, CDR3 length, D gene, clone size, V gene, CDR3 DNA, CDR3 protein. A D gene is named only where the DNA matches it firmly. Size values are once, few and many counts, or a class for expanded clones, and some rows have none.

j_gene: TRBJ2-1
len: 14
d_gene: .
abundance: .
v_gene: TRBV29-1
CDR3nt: TGCAGCGTTGAGGGACATAGTGCTTACAATGAGCAGTTCTTC
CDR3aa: CSVEGHSAYNEQFF

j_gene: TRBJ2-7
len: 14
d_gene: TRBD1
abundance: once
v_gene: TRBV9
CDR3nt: TGTGCCAGCAGCGATCCGGGACAGGGCTACGAGCAGTACTTC
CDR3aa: CASSDPGQGYEQYF

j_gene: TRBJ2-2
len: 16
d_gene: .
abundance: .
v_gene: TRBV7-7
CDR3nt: TGTGCTAGCAGCTTAGCGGCGGGGGCAAACACCGGGGAGCTGTTTTTT
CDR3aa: CASSLAAGANTGELFF

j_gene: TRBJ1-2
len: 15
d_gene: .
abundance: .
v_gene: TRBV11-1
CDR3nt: TGTGCCAGCAGCTCTTTTTCCGCCTCGGGATATGGCTACACCTTC
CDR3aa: CASSSFSASGYGYTF

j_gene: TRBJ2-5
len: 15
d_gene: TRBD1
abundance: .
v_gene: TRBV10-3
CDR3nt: TGTGCCATCAGGAAGGGGACAGACTACCAAGAGACCCAGTACTTC
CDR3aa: CAIRKGTDYQETQYF

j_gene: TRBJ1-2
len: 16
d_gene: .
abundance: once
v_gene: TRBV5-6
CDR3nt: TGTGCCAGCAGCTTGACAGGTCGACAATCGATCGGAGGCTACACCTTC
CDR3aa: CASSLTGRQSIGGYTF

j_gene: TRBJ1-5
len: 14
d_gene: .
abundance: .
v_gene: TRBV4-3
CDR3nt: TGCGCCAGCAGCCAAGATCAGTCGAATCAGCCCCAGCATTTT
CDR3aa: CASSQDQSNQPQHF

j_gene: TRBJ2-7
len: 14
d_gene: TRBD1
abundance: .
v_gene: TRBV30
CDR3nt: TGTGCCTGGAGTTACGGGACAGGGGCTGTCGAGCAGTACTTC
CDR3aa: CAWSYGTGAVEQYF

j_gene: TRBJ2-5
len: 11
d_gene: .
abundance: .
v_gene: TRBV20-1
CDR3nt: TGCAGTGCCACAAGTGGTGAGACCCAGTACTTC
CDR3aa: CSATSGETQYF

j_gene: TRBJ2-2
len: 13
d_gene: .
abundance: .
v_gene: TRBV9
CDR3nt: TGTGCCAGCAGCGTAAGGGTGACCGGGGAGCTGTTTTTT
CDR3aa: CASSVRVTGELFF

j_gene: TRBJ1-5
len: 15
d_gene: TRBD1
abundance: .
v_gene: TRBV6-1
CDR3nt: TGTGCCAGCAGCCGCAACAGGGGGCCGGATCAGCCCCAGCATTTT
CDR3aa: CASSRNRGPDQPQHF

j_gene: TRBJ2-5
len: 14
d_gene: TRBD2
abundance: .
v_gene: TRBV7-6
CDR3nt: TGTGCCAGCAGCTTAGACGGGGAGGGAGAGACCCAGTACTTC
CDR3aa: CASSLDGEGETQYF

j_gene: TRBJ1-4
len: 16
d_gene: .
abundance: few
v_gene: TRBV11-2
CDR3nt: TGTGCCAGCAGCCAATCTACAGGGTCAACTAATGAAAAACTGTTTTTT
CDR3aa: CASSQSTGSTNEKLFF

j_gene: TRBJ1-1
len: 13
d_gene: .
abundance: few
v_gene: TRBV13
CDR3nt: TGTGCCAGCAGCTTATCCCAGGGGACTGAAGCTTTCTTT
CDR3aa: CASSLSQGTEAFF

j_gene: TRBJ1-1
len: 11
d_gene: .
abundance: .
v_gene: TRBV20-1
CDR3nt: TGCAGTGCTAAAGGACCCCGTGGAGCTTTCTTT
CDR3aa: CSAKGPRGAFF

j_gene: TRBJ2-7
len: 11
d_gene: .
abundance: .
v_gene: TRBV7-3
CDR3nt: TGTGCCAGCAGCCACCTGAACGAGCAGTACTTC
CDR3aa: CASSHLNEQYF

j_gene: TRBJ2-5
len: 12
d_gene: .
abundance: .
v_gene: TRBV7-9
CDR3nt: TGTGCCAGCAGCTTATCCTCGGAGACCCAGTACTTC
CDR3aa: CASSLSSETQYF

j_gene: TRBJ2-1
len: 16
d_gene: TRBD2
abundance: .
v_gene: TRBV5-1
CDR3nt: TGCGCCAGCAGCTTTAGCGGGGAGACTCTCTACAATGAGCAGTTCTTC
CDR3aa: CASSFSGETLYNEQFF

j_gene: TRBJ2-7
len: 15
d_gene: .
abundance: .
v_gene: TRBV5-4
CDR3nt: TGTGCCAGCAGCTTGGCGGGGCACCCGGGCCTCGAGCAGTACTTC
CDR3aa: CASSLAGHPGLEQYF

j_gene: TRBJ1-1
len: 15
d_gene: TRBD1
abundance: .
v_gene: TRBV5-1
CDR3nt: TGCGCCAGCAGCTTGCTGGGGACAGGGAACACTGAAGCTTTCTTT
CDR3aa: CASSLLGTGNTEAFF

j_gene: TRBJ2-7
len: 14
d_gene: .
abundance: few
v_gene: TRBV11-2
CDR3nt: TGTGCCAGCAGCTTAGGGCAGCTAGCCTACGAGCAGTACTTC
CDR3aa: CASSLGQLAYEQYF

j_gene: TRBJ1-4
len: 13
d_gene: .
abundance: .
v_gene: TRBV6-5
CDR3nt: TGTGCCAGCAGAAACTCCGGCCGAGAAAAACTGTTTTTT
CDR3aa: CASRNSGREKLFF

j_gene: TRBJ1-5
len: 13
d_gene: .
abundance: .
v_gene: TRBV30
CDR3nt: TGTGCCTGGAGTGTACTTGGCAATCAGCCCCAGCATTTT
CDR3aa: CAWSVLGNQPQHF

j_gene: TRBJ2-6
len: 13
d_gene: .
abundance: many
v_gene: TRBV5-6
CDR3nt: TGTGCCAGCAGACACTCTGGGGCCAACGTCCTGACTTTC
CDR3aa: CASRHSGANVLTF

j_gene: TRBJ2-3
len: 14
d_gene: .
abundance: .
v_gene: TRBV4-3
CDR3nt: TGCGCCAGCAGCCTTGACGGTAGCACAGATACGCAGTATTTT
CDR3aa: CASSLDGSTDTQYF